What follows is one TCR beta chain and its context. The antigen remains undetermined. TCRdb fed the 5' RACE reads into MiXCR, producing one record per CDR3 protein. The table lists about 320,000 distinct CDR3 sequences, 3.5% to 5% of them singletons. The sample belongs to a study of T cells after yellow fever vaccination. Study summary: Fractions with few cells were prepared using SMART-Seq v4 Ultra Low Input.

Study results and caveats: Contamination by abundant bulk-population clonotypes could be present in FACS-sorted repertoires.

This CDR3 spans 15 amino acids. V gave up 8 bases and J gave up 1 base; unmatched junction bases: 3. CDR1 SNHLY and CDR2 FYNNEI come from the germline V gene. The sample consisted of PBMCs, taken 15 days after the yellow fever booster vaccination. The TCR sequence derives from a man younger than 30 who received the YFV17D yellow fever vaccine. V is TRBV2 and J is TRBJ2-6; 9 bases line up with TRBD2. CDR3 protein: CASGGGASGANVLTF. The DNA for the CDR3 is TGTGCCAGCGGCGGGGGGGCTTCTGGGGCCAACGTCCTGACTTTC.